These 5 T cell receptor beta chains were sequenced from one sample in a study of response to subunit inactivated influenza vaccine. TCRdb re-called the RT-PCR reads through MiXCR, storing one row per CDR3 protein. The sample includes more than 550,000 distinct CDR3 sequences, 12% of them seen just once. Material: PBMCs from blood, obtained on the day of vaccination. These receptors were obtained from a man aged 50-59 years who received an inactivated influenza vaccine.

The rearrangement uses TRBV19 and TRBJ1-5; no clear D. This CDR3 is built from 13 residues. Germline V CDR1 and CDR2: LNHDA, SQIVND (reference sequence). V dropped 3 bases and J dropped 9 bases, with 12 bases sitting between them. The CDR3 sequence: CASSIAPDVPQHF. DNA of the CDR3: TGTGCCAGTAGTATCGCTCCGGATGTGCCCCAGCATTTT. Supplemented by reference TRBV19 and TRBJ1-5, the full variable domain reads DGGITQSPKYLFRKEGQNVTLSCEQNLNHDAMYWYRQDPGQGLRLIYYSQIVNDFQKGDIAEGYSVSREKKESFPLTVTSAQKNPTAFYLCASSIAPDVPQHFGDGTRLSIL.

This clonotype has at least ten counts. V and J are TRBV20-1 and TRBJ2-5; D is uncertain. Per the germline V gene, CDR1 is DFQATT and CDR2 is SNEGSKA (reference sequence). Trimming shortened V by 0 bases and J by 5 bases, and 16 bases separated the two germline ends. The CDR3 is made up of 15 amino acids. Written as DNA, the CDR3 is TGCAGTGCTAGAGATATCTTAGCAGTCGGGGAGACCCAGTACTTC. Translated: CSARDILAVGETQYF.

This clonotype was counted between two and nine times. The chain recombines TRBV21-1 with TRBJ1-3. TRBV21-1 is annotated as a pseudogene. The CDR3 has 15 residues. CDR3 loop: CASSRLGLSGNTIYF. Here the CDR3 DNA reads TGTGCCAGCAGCAGGTTGGGGTTGTCTGGAAACACCATATATTTT.

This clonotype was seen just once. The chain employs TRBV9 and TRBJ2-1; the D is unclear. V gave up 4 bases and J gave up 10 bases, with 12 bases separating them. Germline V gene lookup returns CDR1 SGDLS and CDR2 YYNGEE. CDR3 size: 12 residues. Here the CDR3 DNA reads TGTGCCAGCAGCCCCTCCGCGCACGAGCAGTTCTTC. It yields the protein CASSPSAHEQFF.

Written as DNA, the CDR3 is TGTGCCAGCAGTTACGGCGGAGAGCTAAGCTCTGGGGCCAACGTCCTGACTTTC. Translating it yields CASSYGGELSSGANVLTF. This rearrangement joins TRBV6-5 to TRBJ2-6, with D uncertain. This CDR3 is built from 18 residues. V was clipped by 2 bases and J by 0 bases, with 14 bases between them. Germline CDR1 reads MNHEY; CDR2 reads SVGAGI.